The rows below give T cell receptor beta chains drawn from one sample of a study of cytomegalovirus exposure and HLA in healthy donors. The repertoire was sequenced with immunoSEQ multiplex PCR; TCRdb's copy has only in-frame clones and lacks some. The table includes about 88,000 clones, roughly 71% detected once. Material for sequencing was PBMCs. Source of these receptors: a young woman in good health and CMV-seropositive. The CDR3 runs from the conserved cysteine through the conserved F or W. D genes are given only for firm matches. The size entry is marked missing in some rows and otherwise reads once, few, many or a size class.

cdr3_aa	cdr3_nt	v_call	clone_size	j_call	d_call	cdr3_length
CASSLYRGKNNSPLHF	TGTGCCAGCTCACTCTACCGGGGGAAGAATAATTCACCCCTCCACTTT	TRBV18	.	TRBJ1-6	.	16
CASSFAIRTGGPYVQYF	TGTGCCAGCAGTTTTGCTATTAGAACAGGGGGTCCCTATGTGCAGTACTTC	TRBV27	.	TRBJ2-7	TRBD1	17
CASSQRQGVNYGYTF	TGCGCCAGCAGCCAACGACAGGGAGTAAACTATGGCTACACCTTC	TRBV4-3	.	TRBJ1-2	TRBD1	15
CASSLGRGLNTGELFF	TGTGCCAGCAGCTTAGGGCGGGGACTTAACACCGGGGAGCTGTTTTTT	TRBV7-9	.	TRBJ2-2	.	16
CASSLSDRQETQYF	TGTGCCAGCAGTTTGAGTGACAGGCAAGAGACCCAGTACTTC	TRBV28	.	TRBJ2-5	.	14
CASSLPSGGALYEQYF	TGTGCCAGCAGCTTACCGAGCGGGGGGGCTCTCTACGAGCAGTACTTC	TRBV7-8	.	TRBJ2-7	TRBD2	16
CATTLEQGELYEQYF	TGTGCCACCACCTTGGAGCAGGGGGAACTCTACGAGCAGTACTTC	TRBV6-1	.	TRBJ2-7	TRBD1	15
CASSPRDRDAEAFF	TGTGCCAGCAGCCCCCGGGACAGGGACGCTGAAGCTTTCTTT	TRBV7-9	.	TRBJ1-1	TRBD1	14
CASSPNGQGPYIGELFF	TGTGCCAGCAGCCCGAATGGACAGGGGCCCTATATCGGGGAGCTGTTTTTT	TRBV5-4	.	TRBJ2-2	TRBD1	17
CASSPVLSQGVYNEQFF	TGCGCCAGCAGCCCCGTTCTTAGTCAGGGTGTCTACAATGAGCAGTTCTTC	TRBV5-1	.	TRBJ2-1	.	17
CASSLAGSSGANVLTF	TGTGCCAGCAGTCTTGCCGGGAGCTCTGGGGCCAACGTCCTGACTTTC	TRBV28	few	TRBJ2-6	.	16
CASSLTPDRIRPQHF	TGTGCCAGCAGCCTAACCCCGGACAGGATTCGGCCCCAGCATTTT	TRBV6-1	few	TRBJ1-5	TRBD1	15
CSSSPGVGVTSTDTQYF	TGTTCCAGCAGCCCTGGCGTAGGAGTAACCAGCACAGATACGCAGTATTTT	TRBV7-9	.	TRBJ2-3	.	17
CASSLGTGGNTEAFF	TGTGCCAGCAGCTTGGGGACAGGAGGGAACACTGAAGCTTTCTTT	TRBV5-5	.	TRBJ1-1	TRBD1	15
CATTPGLTDTQYF	TGTGCCACCACCCCGGGACTTACAGATACGCAGTATTTT	TRBV15	.	TRBJ2-3	.	13
CAGGQEPGNTIYF	TGTGCCGGAGGACAGGAACCTGGAAACACCATATATTTT	TRBV6-6	.	TRBJ1-3	TRBD1	13
CASSEPPLHF	TGCGCCAGCAGCGAGCCACCCCTCCACTTT	TRBV23-1	.	TRBJ1-6	.	10
CASSLFRGQGELFF	TGTGCCAGCAGCTTATTCAGGGGACAGGGAGAACTGTTTTTT	TRBV7-2	.	TRBJ1-4	TRBD1	14
CASSPRRLSNQPQHF	TGTGCCAGCAGTCCCCGGCGGCTTAGCAATCAGCCCCAGCATTTT	TRBV27	.	TRBJ1-5	.	15
CASSQDLAEYNEQFF	TGCGCCAGCAGCCAAGATCTAGCGGAGTACAATGAGCAGTTCTTC	TRBV4-3	few	TRBJ2-1	TRBD2	15
CASSTGLAGGTGEQYF	TGTGCCAGTAGTACCGGTCTAGCGGGGGGAACGGGCGAGCAGTACTTC	TRBV19	few	TRBJ2-7	TRBD2	16
CARSPRTSGVRISYNEQFF	TGTGCCAGAAGCCCACGGACTAGCGGGGTAAGAATCTCCTACAATGAGCAGTTCTTC	TRBV5-3	.	TRBJ2-1	TRBD2	19
CASSPGTSGSSGETQYF	TGTGCCAGCAGCCCCGGGACTAGCGGGAGTTCGGGAGAGACCCAGTACTTC	TRBV7-3	.	TRBJ2-5	TRBD2	17
CSVEGLDGYTF	TGCAGCGTCGAGGGCCTAGATGGCTACACCTTC	TRBV29-1	.	TRBJ1-2	.	11
CASSGRGGNQPQHF	TGTGCCAGCAGTGGGAGGGGCGGCAATCAGCCCCAGCATTTT	TRBV28	.	TRBJ1-5	.	14
CASSLSGLNEQFF	TGTGCTAGCAGCTTGAGCGGACTCAATGAGCAGTTCTTC	TRBV7-7	.	TRBJ2-1	.	13
CASSVTVGGFSYNEQFF	TGTGCCAGCAGCGTCACGGTTGGCGGGTTTTCCTACAATGAGCAGTTCTTC	TRBV7-9	once	TRBJ2-1	.	17
CASRRAGSYNEQFF	TGTGCCAGCAGACGAGCGGGGTCCTACAATGAGCAGTTCTTC	TRBV27	.	TRBJ2-1	TRBD2	14
CASSLGQGRYGYTF	TGTGCCAGCAGTTTAGGGCAGGGTCGCTATGGCTACACCTTC	TRBV27	.	TRBJ1-2	.	14
CASSPKGGVDTQYF	TGTGCCAGCAGCCCTAAGGGGGGGGTAGATACGCAGTATTTT	TRBV4-2	.	TRBJ2-3	.	14
CASSEAETTINEQFF	TGTGCCAGCAGTGAAGCGGAAACTACCATCAATGAGCAGTTCTTC	TRBV2	.	TRBJ2-1	.	15
CASRRGGWTDTQYF	TGTGCCAGCAGGAGGGGGGGATGGACAGATACGCAGTATTTT	TRBV27	.	TRBJ2-3	.	14
CASSIQGWELFF	TGTGCCAGCAGCATACAGGGTTGGGAGCTGTTTTTT	TRBV14	.	TRBJ2-2	.	12
CASSLDRPGRNTEAFF	TGTGCCAGCAGCTTGGACAGACCTGGGAGGAACACTGAAGCTTTCTTT	TRBV7-3	.	TRBJ1-1	.	16
CAISESTEGAGGYTF	TGTGCCATCAGTGAGTCGACGGAGGGGGCAGGGGGCTACACCTTC	TRBV10-3	.	TRBJ1-2	TRBD1	15
CASSQRGATGELFF	TGTGCCAGCAGCCAGCGGGGGGCTACCGGGGAGCTGTTTTTT	TRBV7-3	.	TRBJ2-2	TRBD2	14